This T cell receptor beta chain originates from a study of blood T cell repertoires in COVID-19. About the study: The United States, Italy and Spain provided the acute and convalescent COVID-19 samples. Sources were T cells, B-cell-depleted T cells, or PBMCs; the material itself was cDNA or gDNA.

Germline CDR1 is SGHRS and CDR2 is YFSETQ. The CDR3 runs 16 residues. V was clipped by 4 bases and J by 3 bases; unmatched bases: 6. Source study methods: Amplified reference gene primers provided the basis for estimating nucleated cell counts. Some clones are missing from TCRdb's copy, which holds only in-frame ones; the method was immunoSEQ multiplex PCR. The V and J calls and the clone size are those of that table, but D and trimming were determined from the DNA. This repertoire shows some 150,000 clones, 88% found once; its top ten account for 2% to 2.5%. This clone was observed a single time. The chain links TRBV5-1 to TRBJ2-3; 12 bases map to TRBD2. The sample taken for sequencing was peripheral blood. This TCR came from a human donor in a cohort sampled during active COVID-19. For the CDR3, the DNA is TGCGCCAGCAGCCGGACTAGCGGGGAGGGGACAGATACGCAGTATTTT. Its protein is CASSRTSGEGTDTQYF.